The clone carrying this T cell receptor (beta chain) has a count of ten or more. Its antigen is undetermined. V was pared by 10 bases and J by 5 bases, with 20 bases of the junction left unmatched. From germline, CDR1 is MNHEY and CDR2 SVGEGT. CDR3 length equals 18 residues. The data originate from a study of T cells in Graves' hyperthyroidism and ophthalmopathy. Study outcomes and limitations: Ophthalmopathy, as predicted by the model, came a median about six months after the prediction. Most clonotypes that expanded in the thyroid above 0.001 also showed up in blood.

Amplification of TCR beta CDR3 regions was performed using RNA transcripts as template. The HTBI primer set was used in a first-round RT-PCR of the TCR CDR3. TCRdb re-derived calls from the multiplex PCR reads in MiXCR, one entry per CDR3 protein. The data show a few hundred thousand distinct CDR3 sequences, less than 15% seen once. The authors deemed Graves' hyperthyroidism stable absent ophthalmopathy progression within 18 months. Hyperthyroidism patients were newly diagnosed, had disease duration under 2 months, and were aged 18 to 65 years. The V call is TRBV6-2 or TRBV6-3, the J call TRBJ2-5, with 12 bases matching TRBD2. This sequence originates from a woman under 30 with Graves' hyperthyroidism. Sequenced material: blood. Here the CDR3 reads CATNTRTSGILDGETQYF. DNA of the CDR3: TGTGCCACCAACACCAGGACTAGCGGGATATTGGACGGGGAGACCCAGTACTTC.